This TCR beta chain was recorded in a study of OX40 agonist ivuxolimab in advanced cancers. Study summary: Patients were dosed with the agonistic anti-OX40 (CD134) antibody ivuxolimab.

There are 14 residues in the CDR3. Trimming pared 1 base from V and 4 bases from J, leaving 8 bases between. Germline CDR1 SGHTS, CDR2 YDEGEE. To note about this clone: Its antigen remains unidentified.

General observations from the study: Fewer expanded clones were found on average in CD4+ than in CD8+ T cells. Clonal expansion was seen in CD4+ and CD8+ blood T cells by week 6 at 0.1 to 3.0 mg/kg. With doses of 0.1-3.0 mg/kg, partial responders showed among the lowest clonal expansion.

TCRdb's table, derived via immunoSEQ multiplex PCR, lists solely in-frame clones and lacks some. The sample carries around 56,000 clones, approximately 79% recorded once. The rearrangement joins TRBV5-8 to TRBJ1-4; the D gene is possibly TRBD1 (5 bases). The sequence derives from an adult with an advanced solid tumor such as melanoma, head and neck, liver or kidney cancer. The source material was CD4+ or CD8+ T cells sorted from blood, sampled in a trial of the OX40 agonist ivuxolimab. The CDR3 loop reads CASSLSGGNEKLFF. CDR3 nucleotide sequence: TGTGCCAGCAGCTTGAGTGGGGGTAATGAAAAACTGTTTTTT.